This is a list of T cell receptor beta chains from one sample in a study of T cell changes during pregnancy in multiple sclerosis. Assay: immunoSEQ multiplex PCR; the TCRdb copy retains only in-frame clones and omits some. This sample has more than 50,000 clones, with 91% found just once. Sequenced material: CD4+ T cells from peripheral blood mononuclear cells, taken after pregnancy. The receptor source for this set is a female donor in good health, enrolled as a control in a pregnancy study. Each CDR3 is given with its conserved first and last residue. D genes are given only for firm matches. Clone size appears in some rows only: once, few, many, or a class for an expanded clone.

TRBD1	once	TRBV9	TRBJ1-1	TGTGCCAGCAGCTTAGGGACAGTGGGAGAAGCTTTCTTT	CASSLGTVGEAFF
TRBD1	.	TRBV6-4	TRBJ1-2	TGTGCCAGCAGTGACTCGGGGACAGGGGATGGCTACACCTTC	CASSDSGTGDGYTF
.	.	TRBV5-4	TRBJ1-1	TGTGCCAGCAGCTTACAGGGAGGGGACACTGAAGCTTTCTTT	CASSLQGGDTEAFF
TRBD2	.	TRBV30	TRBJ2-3	TGTGCCTGGAGTCATCGACTAGCGCCGAACGCAGATACGCAGTATTTT	CAWSHRLAPNADTQYF
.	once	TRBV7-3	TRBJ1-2	TGTGCCAGCAGGGGAGGGGGGCGAACTGATGGCTACACCTTC	CASRGGGRTDGYTF
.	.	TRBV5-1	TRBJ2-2	TGCGCCAGCAGCCCACTTACTATGGCCGGGGAGCTGTTTTTT	CASSPLTMAGELFF
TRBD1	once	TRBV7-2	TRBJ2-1	TGTGCCAGCAGATCCCCCGGGACAGGTAGAAATGAGCAGTTCTTC	CASRSPGTGRNEQFF
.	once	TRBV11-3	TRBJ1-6	TGTGCCAGCAGCTTAGTGCCAAGTGCGGATTCACCCCCCCACTTT	CASSLVPSADSPPHF
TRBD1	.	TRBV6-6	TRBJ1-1	TGTGCCAGCAGCAGCCGGACAGGGGGCACTGAAGCTTTCTTT	CASSSRTGGTEAFF
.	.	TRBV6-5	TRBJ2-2	TGTGCCAGCAGCCGAACGACAGGACCCACCGGGGAGCTGTTTTTT	CASSRTTGPTGELFF
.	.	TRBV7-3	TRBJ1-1	TGTGCCAGCAGCGCTAGCCCAGCGAACACTGAAGCTTTCTTT	CASSASPANTEAFF
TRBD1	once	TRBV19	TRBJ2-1	TGTGCCAGCAAACAAACCGGGACAGAGAATTACAATGAGCAGTTCTTC	CASKQTGTENYNEQFF
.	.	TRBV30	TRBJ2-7	TGTGCCTGGAGTGTGGGGTCAGGCAGGGCCTACGAGCAGTACTTC	CAWSVGSGRAYEQYF
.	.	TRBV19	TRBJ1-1	TGTGCCAGTAGTATCATTAGGTCAGGGGCGTACACTGAAGCTTTCTTT	CASSIIRSGAYTEAFF
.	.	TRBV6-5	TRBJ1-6	TGTGCCAGCAGTTACTCGCACAGGCGAAATAATTCACCCCTCCACTTT	CASSYSHRRNNSPLHF
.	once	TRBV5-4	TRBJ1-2	TGTGCCAGCAGCTTGGACAGATATGGCTACACCTTC	CASSLDRYGYTF
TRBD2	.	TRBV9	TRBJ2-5	TGTGCCAGCAGCGTGGCGGGACTAGCGGGCTCCGGGGAGACCCAGTACTTC	CASSVAGLAGSGETQYF
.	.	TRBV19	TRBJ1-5	TGTGCCAGTAGCTCAGGGCCTAGCAATCAGCCCCAGCATTTT	CASSSGPSNQPQHF
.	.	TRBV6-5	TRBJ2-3	TGTGCCAGCAGTTACTCCGGAGGGGGGGCCGATCAGACGCAGTATTTT	CASSYSGGGADQTQYF
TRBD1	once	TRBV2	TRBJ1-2	TGTGCCAGCACCGCGGACAGGTCCTATGGCTACACCTTC	CASTADRSYGYTF
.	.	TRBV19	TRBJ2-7	TGTGCCAGTAGTGTCTCCAGGGGCGAGCAGTACTTC	CASSVSRGEQYF
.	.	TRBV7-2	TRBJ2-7	TGTGCCAGCAGCCCACAGATGAGATCCTACGAGCAGTACTTC	CASSPQMRSYEQYF
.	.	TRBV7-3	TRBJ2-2	TGTGCCAGCAGCTTAAAAGCGAGCACCGGGGAGCTGTTTTTT	CASSLKASTGELFF